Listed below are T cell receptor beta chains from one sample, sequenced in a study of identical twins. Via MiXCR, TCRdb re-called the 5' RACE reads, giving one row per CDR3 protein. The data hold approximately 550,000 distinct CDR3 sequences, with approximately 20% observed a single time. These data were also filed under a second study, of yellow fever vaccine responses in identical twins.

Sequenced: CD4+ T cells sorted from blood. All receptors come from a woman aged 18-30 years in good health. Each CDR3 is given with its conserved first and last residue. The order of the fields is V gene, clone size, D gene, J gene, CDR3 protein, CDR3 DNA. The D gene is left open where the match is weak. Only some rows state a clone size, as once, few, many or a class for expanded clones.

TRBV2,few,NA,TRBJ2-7,CASSAGGASYEQYF,TGTGCCAGCAGTGCGGGTGGGGCCTCCTACGAGCAGTACTTC
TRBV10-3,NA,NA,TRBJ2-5,CAISESEGSGQETQYF,TGTGCCATCAGTGAGTCGGAGGGTAGCGGCCAAGAGACCCAGTACTTC
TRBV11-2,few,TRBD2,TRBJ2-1,CASSFSGGASLEQFF,TGTGCCAGCAGCTTTAGCGGGGGGGCGTCTCTTGAGCAGTTCTTC
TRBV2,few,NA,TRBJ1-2,CASSGGFLYGYTF,TGTGCCAGCAGTGGTGGGTTTTTGTATGGCTACACCTTC
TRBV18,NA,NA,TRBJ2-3,CASSPPGRPTQYF,TGTGCCAGCTCACCACCGGGACGGCCAACGCAGTATTTT
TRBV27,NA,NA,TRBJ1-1,CASSPYGTLNTEAFF,TGTGCCAGCAGTCCCTACGGGACACTGAACACTGAAGCTTTCTTT
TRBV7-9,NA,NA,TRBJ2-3,CASSLLGTGTYTQYF,TGTGCCAGCAGCTTACTTGGGACTGGTACTTATACGCAGTATTTT
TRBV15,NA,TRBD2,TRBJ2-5,CATSLAGAKQETQYF,TGTGCCACCAGCCTAGCGGGGGCCAAACAAGAGACCCAGTACTTC
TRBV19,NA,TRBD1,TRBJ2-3,CASGTGGSADTQYF,TGTGCCAGTGGTACAGGGGGCTCGGCAGATACGCAGTATTTT
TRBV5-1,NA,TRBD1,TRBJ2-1,CASSSSGTGFYNEQFF,TGCGCCAGCAGCTCTTCCGGGACAGGTTTTTACAATGAGCAGTTCTTC
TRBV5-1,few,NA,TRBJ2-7,CASSLVGGPSYEQYF,TGCGCCAGCAGCTTGGTTGGGGGCCCTTCTTACGAGCAGTACTTC
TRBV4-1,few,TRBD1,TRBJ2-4,CASSQGGQGALAKNIQYF,TGCGCCAGCAGCCAAGGGGGTCAGGGGGCCCTAGCCAAAAACATTCAGTACTTC
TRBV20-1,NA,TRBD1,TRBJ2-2,CSASDRATGELFF,TGCAGTGCCTCGGACAGGGCTACCGGGGAGCTGTTTTTT
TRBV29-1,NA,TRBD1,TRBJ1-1,CSVTTGGTEAFF,TGCAGCGTTACAACAGGGGGCACTGAAGCTTTCTTT
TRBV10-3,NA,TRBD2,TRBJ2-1,CAIAGGAGGYNEQFF,TGTGCCATCGCTGGGGGGGCGGGAGGTTACAATGAGCAGTTCTTC